The 14 T cell receptor beta chains in this list originate from one sample, sequenced in a study of response to subunit inactivated influenza vaccine. TCRdb reprocessed the RT-PCR reads via MiXCR and lists one record per CDR3 protein. The table has around 790,000 distinct CDR3 sequences, 21% seen once. The source material was PBMCs from blood, sampled 5 days after vaccination. These receptors originate from a man between 45 and 60 years old who received an inactivated influenza vaccine.

This clonotype was counted a few times. J is TRBJ2-1 and V is TRBV20-1, with 14 bases matching TRBD2. CDR1 DFQATT and CDR2 SNEGSKA come from the germline V gene (reference sequence). This CDR3 has 16 amino acids. The V segment lost 5 bases and the J segment 6 bases; nucleotides outside the gene matches: 9. CDR3 protein: CSARLRLAGGGNEQFF. CDR3 in DNA: TGCAGTGCTCGTCTTCGACTAGCGGGGGGGGGCAATGAGCAGTTCTTC.

The chain links TRBV7-2 to TRBJ2-1, with D maybe TRBD2 (5 bases). The V gene lost 3 bases and the J gene lost 2 bases, with 11 bases spanning the gap. This CDR3 region has 15 residues. Germline V gives CDR1 SGHTA, CDR2 FQGNSA. The CDR3 DNA follows: TGTGCCAGCAGCTTCGTCCGGACTCCCTACAATGAGCAGTTCTTC. It codes for CASSFVRTPYNEQFF.

This clonotype appeared a few times. This chain joins TRBV5-1 and TRBJ2-7; D is possibly TRBD2 (7 bases). The V end lost 5 bases, the J end lost 4 bases, and 13 bases lay between the germline ends. The CDR3 has 13 amino acids. CDR1 is SGHRS, CDR2 YFSETQ, per germline. The CDR3 coding sequence is TGCGCCAGCAGTCCGGGGGGCAAATACGAGCAGTACTTC. Amino acid sequence: CASSPGGKYEQYF.

In this sample, this clonotype turned up a few times. The CDR3 here is CASSLGFAGNTIYF. CDR3 bases: TGTGCCAGCAGCTTGGGGTTTGCTGGAAACACCATATATTTT. The chain uses TRBV7-2 and TRBJ1-3; unclear D gene. Germline V gene data show CDR1 as SGHTA and CDR2 as FQGNSA. The germline V and J ends were trimmed by 3 bases and 2 bases, with 8 bases remaining between them. This CDR3 is built from 14 residues.

The chain is built from TRBV6-5 and TRBJ2-3; 7 positions match TRBD2. V lost 2 bases to trimming and J lost 2 bases; unmatched junction nucleotides: 7. Germline V gene data show CDR1 as MNHEY and CDR2 as SVGAGI. This CDR3 comprises 16 residues. CDR3 nucleotide sequence: TGTGCCAGCAGTTACGGGAGGGTAAAGGACACAGATACGCAGTATTTT. Protein: CASSYGRVKDTDTQYF.

This clonotype was seen many times. The chain links TRBV5-1 to TRBJ2-7, with TRBD1 as a possible D gene (6 bases). V was trimmed by 5 bases and J by 2 bases, leaving 14 bases between them. Germline V gene lookup returns CDR1 SGHRS and CDR2 YFSETQ. CDR3 size: 14 residues. The CDR3 region is CASRREQGPYEQYF. The CDR3 nucleotides are TGCGCCAGCAGGAGAGAACAGGGCCCCTACGAGCAGTACTTC.

The chain couples TRBV24-1 to TRBJ2-5; D not certain. The CDR3 totals 12 residues. Germline CDR1 KGHDR, CDR2 SFDVKD. V was cut by 0 bases and J by 9 bases, with 7 bases left in between. The CDR3 nucleotides are TGTGCCACCAGTGATTTGCACGGGCCCCAGTACTTC. Protein: CATSDLHGPQYF.

The V and J genes are TRBV6-5 and TRBJ2-5; 8 bases agree with TRBD1. There are 16 residues in the CDR3. CDR1 and CDR2 (germline): MNHEY, SVGAGI. The ends lost 0 bases at V and 4 bases at J; junction bases unmatched: 7. The CDR3: CASSYSSRGLGETQYF. CDR3 nucleotides: TGTGCCAGCAGTTACTCTTCCAGGGGGCTGGGAGAGACCCAGTACTTC.

The chain combines TRBV29-1 with TRBJ2-7, with D unclear. The CDR3 spans 13 residues. In germline, CDR1 is SQVTM, CDR2 ANQGSEA. With 3 bases removed from V and 0 bases from J, the gap between germline ends came to 9 bases. The CDR3 reads CSVEAGVSYEQYF. CDR3 bases: TGCAGCGTTGAGGCAGGCGTCTCCTACGAGCAGTACTTC.

J is TRBJ1-6 and V is TRBV28, with D possibly matching TRBD1 (5 bases). The CDR3 covers 16 residues. Germline assignment: CDR1 MDHEN and CDR2 SYDVKM. Trimming stripped 7 bases from V and 6 bases from J, with 19 bases between. The CDR3 sequence is CASTGGAATFNSPLHF. The DNA for the CDR3 is TGTGCCAGCACCGGAGGGGCCGCAACTTTTAATTCACCCCTCCACTTT.

V and J are TRBV5-1 and TRBJ2-1; D is ambiguous. The germline CDR1 and CDR2 sequences are SGHRS and YFSETQ. Trimming pared 3 bases from V and 4 bases from J, leaving 14 bases between. The CDR3 covers 15 residues. This chain's CDR3 is CASSSGPWGYNEQFF. DNA of the CDR3: TGCGCCAGCAGCTCCGGTCCGTGGGGTTACAATGAGCAGTTCTTC.

This clonotype has more than one count but fewer than ten. The chain has TRBV27 and TRBJ2-1; D gene ambiguous. There are 14 residues in the CDR3. V lost 0 bases and J 7 bases, leaving 10 bases between the germline ends. Per germline, CDR1 MNHEY and CDR2 SMNVEV (reference sequence). CDR3 nucleotide sequence: TGTGCCAGCAGTTTATCGGAGAATCTGAATGAGCAGTTCTTC. This encodes CASSLSENLNEQFF.

The chain is built from TRBV7-8 and TRBJ2-5; no clear D. CDR1 and CDR2 (germline): SGHVS, FQNEAQ. The V gene lost 3 bases and the J gene lost 1 base, with 12 bases spanning the gap. The CDR3 is 15 residues long. CDR3 DNA: TGTGCCAGCAGCTTTCGCAGAGAGACCCAAGAGACCCAGTACTTC. It specifies CASSFRRETQETQYF.

V usage is TRBV6-2 or TRBV6-3 and J usage is TRBJ1-2; 9 bases are a match to TRBD1. V dropped 5 bases and J dropped 6; count of bases not matched to a gene: 10. Germline-derived CDR1 and CDR2 are MNHEY and SVGEGT. This CDR3 comprises 15 residues. The CDR3 region has the DNA TGTGCCAGCAGTCAGTCCTGGACAGGGGAGGATGGCTACACCTTC. Encoded protein: CASSQSWTGEDGYTF.